The subject of this entry is one TCR beta chain. The antigen is not known. This entry is derived from a study of blood T cells in healthy people across ages. Turning to the study itself: Template switching caught about one barcoded beta molecule for each two T cells. Study-level results: When set beside aged donors, long-lived donors presented more naive CD4+ cells and higher diversity.

Through a sample-barcoded 5' primer and a J-beta primer mix, a second PCR was run for roughly 6 to 11 cycles. Each sample yielded at least 2.5 million CDR3-containing paired-end reads. Using its own MiXCR run on the 5' RACE reads, TCRdb lists one record per CDR3 protein. Counted here are 1.4 million or so distinct CDR3 sequences, about 45% occurring once; the ten biggest clones make up more than 4%. The junction had 9 bases not matched to a gene; V was cut back by 2 bases and J by 6 bases. CDR3 size: 16 residues. The germline V gene has CDR1 SGHTA and CDR2 FQGNSA. The TCR originated in a young woman in good health. The rearrangement uses TRBV7-2 and TRBJ2-3; TRBD2 matches 9 bases. Sample: blood. This CDR3 is CASSLLGGGAMDTQYF. The CDR3 DNA follows: TGTGCCAGCAGCTTATTGGGCGGGGGGGCCATGGATACGCAGTATTTT.